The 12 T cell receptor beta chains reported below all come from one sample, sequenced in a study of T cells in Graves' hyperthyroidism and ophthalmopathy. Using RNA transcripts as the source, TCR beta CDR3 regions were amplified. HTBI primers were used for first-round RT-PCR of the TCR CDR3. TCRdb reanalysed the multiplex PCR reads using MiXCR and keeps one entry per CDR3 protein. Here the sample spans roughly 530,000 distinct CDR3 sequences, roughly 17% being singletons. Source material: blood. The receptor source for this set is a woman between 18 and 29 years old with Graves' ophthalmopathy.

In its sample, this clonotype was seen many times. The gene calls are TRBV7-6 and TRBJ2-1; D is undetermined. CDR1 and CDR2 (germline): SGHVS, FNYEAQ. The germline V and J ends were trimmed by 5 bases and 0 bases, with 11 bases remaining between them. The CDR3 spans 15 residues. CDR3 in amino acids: CASSIGPPSYNEQFF. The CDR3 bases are TGTGCCAGCAGCATCGGACCGCCCTCCTACAATGAGCAGTTCTTC.

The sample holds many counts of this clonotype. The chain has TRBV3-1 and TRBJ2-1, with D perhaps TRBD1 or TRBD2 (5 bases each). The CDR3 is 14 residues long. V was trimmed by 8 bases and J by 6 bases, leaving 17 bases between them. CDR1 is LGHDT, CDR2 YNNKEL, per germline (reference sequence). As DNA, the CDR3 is TGTGCCAGCGCACGGGACGGCGGGCTCAATGAGCAGTTCTTC. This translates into CASARDGGLNEQFF.

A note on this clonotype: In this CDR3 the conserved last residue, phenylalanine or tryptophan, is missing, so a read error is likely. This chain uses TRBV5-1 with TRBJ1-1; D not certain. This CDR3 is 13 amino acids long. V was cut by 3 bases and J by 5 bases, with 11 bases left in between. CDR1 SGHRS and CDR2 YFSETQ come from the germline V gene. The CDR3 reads CASSSLGGTEAFL. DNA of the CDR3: TGCGCCAGCAGCTCCCTGGGAGGGACTGAAGCTTTCTTG.

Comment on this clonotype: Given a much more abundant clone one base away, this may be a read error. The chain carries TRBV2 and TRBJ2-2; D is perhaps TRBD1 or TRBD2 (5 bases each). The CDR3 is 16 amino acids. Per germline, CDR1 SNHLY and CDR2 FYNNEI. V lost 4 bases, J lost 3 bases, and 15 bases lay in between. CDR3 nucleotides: TGTGCCAGCAGTGTCTGGGGGTCAGGGTACACCGGGGAGCTGTTTTTT. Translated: CASSVWGSGYTGELFF.

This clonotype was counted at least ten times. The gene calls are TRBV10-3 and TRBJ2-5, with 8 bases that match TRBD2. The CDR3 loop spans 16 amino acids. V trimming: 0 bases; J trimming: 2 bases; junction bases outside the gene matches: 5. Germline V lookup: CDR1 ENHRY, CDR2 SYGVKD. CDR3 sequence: CAISESVAGPQETQYF. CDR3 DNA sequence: TGTGCCATCAGTGAGTCGGTAGCGGGGCCACAAGAGACCCAGTACTTC.

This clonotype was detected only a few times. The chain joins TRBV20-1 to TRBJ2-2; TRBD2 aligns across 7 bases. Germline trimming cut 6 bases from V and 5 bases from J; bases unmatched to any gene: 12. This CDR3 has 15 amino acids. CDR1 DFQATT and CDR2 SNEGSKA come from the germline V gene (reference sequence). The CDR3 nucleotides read TGCAGTGCCGCAGGGTCTCTAGCGGAGACCGGGGAGCTGTTTTTT. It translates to CSAAGSLAETGELFF.

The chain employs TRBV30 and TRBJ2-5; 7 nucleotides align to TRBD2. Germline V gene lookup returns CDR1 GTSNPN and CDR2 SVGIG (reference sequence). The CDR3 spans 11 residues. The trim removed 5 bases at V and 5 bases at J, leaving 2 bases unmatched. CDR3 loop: CAWEGGETQYF. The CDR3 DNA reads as TGTGCCTGGGAGGGAGGGGAGACCCAGTACTTC.

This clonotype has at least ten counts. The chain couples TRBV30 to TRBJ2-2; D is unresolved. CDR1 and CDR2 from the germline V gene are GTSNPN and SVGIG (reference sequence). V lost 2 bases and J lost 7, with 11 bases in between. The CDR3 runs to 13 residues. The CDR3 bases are TGTGCCTGGAGTTATATGATCGGCGGGGAGCTGTTTTTT. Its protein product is CAWSYMIGGELFF.

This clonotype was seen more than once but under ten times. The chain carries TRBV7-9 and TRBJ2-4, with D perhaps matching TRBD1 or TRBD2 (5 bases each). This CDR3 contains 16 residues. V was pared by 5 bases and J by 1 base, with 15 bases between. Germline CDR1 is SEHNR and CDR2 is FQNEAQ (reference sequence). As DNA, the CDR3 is TGTGCCAGCAGCCCCCCCCGGGACGCGGCCAAAAACATTCAGTACTTC. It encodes CASSPPRDAAKNIQYF.

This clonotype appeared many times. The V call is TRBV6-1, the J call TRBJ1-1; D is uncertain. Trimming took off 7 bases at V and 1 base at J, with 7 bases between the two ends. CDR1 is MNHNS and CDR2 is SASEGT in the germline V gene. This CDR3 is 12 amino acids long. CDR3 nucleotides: TGTGCCAGCAACTATTGGAACACTGAAGCTTTCTTT. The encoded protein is CASNYWNTEAFF.

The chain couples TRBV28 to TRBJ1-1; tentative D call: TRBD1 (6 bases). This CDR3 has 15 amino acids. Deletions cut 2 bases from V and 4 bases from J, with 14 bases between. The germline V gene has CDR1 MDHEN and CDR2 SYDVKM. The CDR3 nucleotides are TGTGCCAGCAGTTTACGCACAGGGATACTCACTGAAGCTTTCTTT. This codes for CASSLRTGILTEAFF.

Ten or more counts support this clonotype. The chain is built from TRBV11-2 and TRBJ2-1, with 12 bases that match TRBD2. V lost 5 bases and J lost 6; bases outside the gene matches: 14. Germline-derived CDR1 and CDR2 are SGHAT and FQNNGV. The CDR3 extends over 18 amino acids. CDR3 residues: CASSPAWLLAGGGNEQFF. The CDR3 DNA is TGTGCCAGCAGCCCCGCATGGCTCCTAGCGGGAGGGGGCAATGAGCAGTTCTTC. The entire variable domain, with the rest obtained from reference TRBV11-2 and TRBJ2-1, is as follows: EAGVAQSPRYKIIEKRQSVAFWCNPISGHATLYWYQQILGQGPKLLIQFQNNGVVDDSQLPKDRFSAERLKGVDSTLKIQPAKLEDSAVYLCASSPAWLLAGGGNEQFFGPGTRLTVL.